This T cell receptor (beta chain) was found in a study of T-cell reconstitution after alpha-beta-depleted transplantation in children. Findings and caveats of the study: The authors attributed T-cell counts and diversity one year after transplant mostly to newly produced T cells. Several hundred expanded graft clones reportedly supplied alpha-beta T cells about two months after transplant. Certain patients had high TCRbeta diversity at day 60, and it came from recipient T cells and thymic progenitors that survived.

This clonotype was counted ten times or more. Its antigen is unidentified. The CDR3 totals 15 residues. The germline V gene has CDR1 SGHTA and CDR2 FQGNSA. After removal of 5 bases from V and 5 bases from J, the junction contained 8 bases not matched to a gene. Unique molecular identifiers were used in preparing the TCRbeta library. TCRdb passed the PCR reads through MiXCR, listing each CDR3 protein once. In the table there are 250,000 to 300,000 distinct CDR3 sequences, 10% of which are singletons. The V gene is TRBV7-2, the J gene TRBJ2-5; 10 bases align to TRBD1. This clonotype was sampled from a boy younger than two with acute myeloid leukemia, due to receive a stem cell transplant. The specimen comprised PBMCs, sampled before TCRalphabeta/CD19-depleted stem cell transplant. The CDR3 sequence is CASSPDRGLRETQYF. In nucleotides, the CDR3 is TGTGCCAGCAGCCCCGACAGGGGGCTTAGGGAGACCCAGTACTTC. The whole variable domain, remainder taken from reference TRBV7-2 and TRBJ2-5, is GAGVSQSPSNKVTEKGKDVELRCDPISGHTALYWYRQSLGQGLEFLIYFQGNSAPDKSGLPSDRFSAERTGGSVSTLTIQRTQQEDSAVYLCASSPDRGLRETQYFGPGTRLLVL.